The 5 T cell receptor beta chains below all came from one sample that was sequenced in a study of cytomegalovirus exposure and HLA in healthy donors. PCR primers comprised 60 Vbeta and 13 Jbeta primers. The protocol was immunoSEQ multiplex PCR, while the TCRdb copy is restricted to in-frame clones and leaves out a portion. The table shows roughly 150,000 clones, with more than 75% occurring only once. The sequenced material came from PBMCs. These receptors all stem from a middle-aged woman in good health and CMV-seropositive.

The genes are TRBV29-1 and TRBJ2-1; possibly TRBD1 for D (5 bases). This CDR3 contains 14 residues. Looked up from germline, CDR1 is SQVTM and CDR2 is ANQGSEA. The V and J ends lost 1 base and 4 bases respectively, with 11 bases between them. The DNA for the CDR3 is TGCAGCGTTGAAGGACAGCGAGCTTACAATGAGCAGTTCTTC. Encoded protein: CSVEGQRAYNEQFF.

The J gene is TRBJ2-7, the V gene TRBV11-2, with TRBD1 as a possible D gene (6 bases). The V gene lost 0 bases and the J gene lost 3 bases, with 12 bases spanning the gap. Germline values: CDR1 SGHAT, CDR2 FQNNGV. The CDR3 runs 15 residues. The CDR3 protein is CASSLEGATFYEQYF. The CDR3 DNA is TGTGCCAGCAGCTTAGAGGGGGCGACGTTCTACGAGCAGTACTTC.

J is TRBJ2-1 and V is TRBV6-4, with TRBD2 matching 10 bases. The germline gives CDR1 MRHNA, CDR2 SNTAGT. This CDR3 is built from 17 residues. V shed 2 bases, J shed 0 bases, and the junction held 4 bases outside the gene matches. CDR3 in DNA: TGTGCCAGCAGTGACACCTTAGCGGGAGGCTCCTACAATGAGCAGTTCTTC. Protein: CASSDTLAGGSYNEQFF.

The table lists this clone with a count of one. The chain carries TRBV7-9 and TRBJ2-3; D gene ambiguous. Between the trimmed V and J ends, which lost 1 base and 1 base, there was a span of 12 bases. Germline CDR1 SEHNR, CDR2 FQNEAQ (reference sequence). The CDR3 extends over 16 amino acids. CDR3 sequence reads: CASSLGDLGGTDTQYF. CDR3 in DNA: TGTGCCAGCAGCTTAGGCGATCTAGGTGGCACAGATACGCAGTATTTT.

The V gene is TRBV5-1, the J gene TRBJ2-5, with 8 bases that match TRBD1. The DNA end is a closer match to TRBJ2-7, so the J assignment may be wrong. This CDR3 has 14 amino acids. Germline loops: CDR1 SGHRS, CDR2 YFSETQ. CDR3 protein: CASSLGQGAYEQYF. For the CDR3, the DNA is TGCGCCAGCAGCTTGGGGCAGGGGGCTTACGAGCAGTACTTC.